This TCR beta chain was documented in a study of blood T cell repertoires in COVID-19. Study background: COVID-19 samples from acute and convalescent phases originated in the United States, Italy and Spain.

Profiling relied on immunoSEQ multiplex PCR, and the TCRdb table lists in-frame clones only, not all of them. The sample shows about 75,000 clones, 74% of them seen only once. The CDR3 has 14 residues. V was clipped by 5 bases and J by 4 bases, with 14 bases between them. Germline values: CDR1 LNHDA, CDR2 SQIVND (reference sequence). The receptor was derived from a human donor with acute or convalescent COVID-19. The donor label of this sample is uncertain. Sequencing was done on a sample of peripheral blood. V and J are TRBV19 and TRBJ2-5; the D gene is possibly TRBD2 (5 bases). CDR3 sequence (DNA): TGTGCCAGTAGTCCCTTCCTAGGAGGAGAGACCCAGTACTTC. Encoded protein: CASSPFLGGETQYF.